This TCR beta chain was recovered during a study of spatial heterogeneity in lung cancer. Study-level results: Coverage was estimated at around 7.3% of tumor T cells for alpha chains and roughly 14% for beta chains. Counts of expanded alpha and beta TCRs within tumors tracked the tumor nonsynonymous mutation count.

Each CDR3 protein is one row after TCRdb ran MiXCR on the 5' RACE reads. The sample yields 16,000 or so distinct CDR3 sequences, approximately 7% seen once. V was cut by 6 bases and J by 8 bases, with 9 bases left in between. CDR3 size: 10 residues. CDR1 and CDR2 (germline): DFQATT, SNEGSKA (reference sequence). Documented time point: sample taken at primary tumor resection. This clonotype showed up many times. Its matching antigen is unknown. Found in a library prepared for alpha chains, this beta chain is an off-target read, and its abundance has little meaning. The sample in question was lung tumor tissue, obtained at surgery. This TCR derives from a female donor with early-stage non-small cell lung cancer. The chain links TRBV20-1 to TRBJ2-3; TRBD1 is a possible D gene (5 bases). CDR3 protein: CSAGLVTQYF. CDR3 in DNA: TGCAGTGCGGGGCTAGTTACGCAGTATTTT.